This T cell receptor (beta chain) originates from a study of cytomegalovirus exposure and HLA in healthy donors. Study observations and caveats: The tendency of first-cohort TCR clusters to co-occur in the roughly 130 validation repertoires emerged from a later analysis. Confirmation in vitro established that a few CMV-associated chains were specific for CMV antigens.

As regards this clone: Its antigen is not identified.

Using immunoSEQ multiplex PCR, the repertoire was profiled, and TCRdb retains in-frame clones only, with some absent. This repertoire shows roughly 300,000 clones, 70% to 90% found once; its top ten account for 0.65% to 0.85%. The germline V gene encodes CDR1 SGDLS and CDR2 YYNGEE. The CDR3 runs 14 residues. V shed 3 bases, J shed 6 bases, and the junction held 4 bases outside the gene matches. Sequencing was done on a sample of PBMCs. The rearrangement links TRBV9 to TRBJ2-1; 9 bases align to TRBD2. The TCR originated in a woman aged 18-29 years in good health and CMV-seronegative. The CDR3 coding sequence is TGTGCCAGCAGCGCCGGGACTAGCCTCAATGAGCAGTTCTTC. Residues: CASSAGTSLNEQFF.